This TCR beta chain was captured in a study of shared clonotypes between healthy human individuals. Broader study findings: Sampling used blood alone; tissue repertoires probably differ.

TCRdb's copy holds only in-frame clones and misses some; the assay was immunoSEQ multiplex PCR. The sample includes over 850,000 clones, roughly 74% of them seen just once. On this clone itself: Its specificity is not known. This sample includes further DNA sequences coding for the same CDR3.

Germline V lookup: CDR1 MNHEY, CDR2 SMNVEV (reference sequence). V gave up 5 bases and J gave up 1 base, with 11 bases separating them. The CDR3 runs to 15 residues. The sequence derives from a man aged 18 to 30 in good health. Some clones in this sample may be carry-over from other donors' samples. Source material: memory CD4+ T cells from PBMCs. Subset denoted: CD45RA-negative fraction. The genes are TRBV27 and TRBJ2-2; possibly TRBD1 or TRBD2 for D (5 bases each). The CDR3 bases are TGTGCCAGCAGTCCCGGGACGGTGAACACCGGGGAGCTGTTTTTT. Translation: CASSPGTVNTGELFF.